This TCR beta chain stems from a study of blood T cell repertoires in COVID-19 (dated by TCRdb to the early 2020s). For the study in its entirety: Collaborator samples came from the United States, Italy and Spain and covered acute and convalescent phases of COVID-19. HLA class I and class II types, where available, came from metadata supplied by the sample provider rather than from assay-based typing. The sample metadata nearly always contained a de-identified subject ID, COVID-19 status, age in years and sex. The repertoires were released in a freely available public database intended as a resource for research on the immune response to SARS-CoV-2. The samples were drawn from two sources: the first 160 participants of the ongoing ImmuneRACE study, and over 950 subjects contributed by 6 global collaborators. Subjects who had been exposed to COVID-19, were actively infected with it, or had recovered from it provided the deeply sampled blood TCRbeta repertoires that made up the dataset. The material from the prospective study consisted of cDNA or gDNA derived from T cells, B-cell-depleted T cells, or PBMCs.

The paper as a whole reports these results and caveats: The amount of clinical and demographic metadata varied by source and participant and was provided uncurated.

TCRbeta CDR3 regions were amplified from genomic DNA by means of the immunoSEQ Assay, a bias-controlled multiplex PCR. The study's own analysis went as follows. The number of nucleated cells in each sample was estimated by amplification of reference gene primers within the assay. Sequence reads were collapsed and filtered to measure the absolute abundance of every unique TCRbeta CDR3 rearrangement. For each sample, productive Simpson clonality was calculated as the square root of Simpson's diversity index over productive rearrangements. The table was pulled from immuneACCESS by TCRdb, which kept in-frame rearrangements only. Such tables lose some clones; where checked, under half of the loss comes from unresolved V genes, and the rest has no known cause. That table furnishes V, J and clone size, whereas the DNA furnished D and trimming. The sample has approximately 150,000 clones on record, about 85% of them singletons. Less than 3.5% of the sample goes to the ten largest clones.

From cysteine to phenylalanine, the CDR3 is 15 amino acids long. The only DNA kept is the CDR3, 45 bases in frame from the first base. V and J are trimmed by 6 bases and 4 bases, and the gene matches miss 8 bases of the junction. The germline V gene supplies CDR1 SNHLY and CDR2 FYNNEI. A note on this clone: The antigen it binds to is not known. Base qualities are missing; no much larger clone stands one base away.

Whole blood was collected in K2EDTA tubes by collaborating institutions according to the institutions' own protocols. For TCRbeta analysis, collaborator samples were shipped as frozen whole blood, as isolated PBMCs, or as DNA extracted from either sample type. The TCR comes from a human donor with acute or convalescent COVID-19. The donor label of this sample is uncertain. The source material was peripheral blood. This sequence uses TRBV2 and TRBJ2-2, and TRBD1 matches 7 of the central bases. The CDR3 sequence is CASRHRDRVTGELFF. The DNA is as follows: TGTGCCAGCAGACACCGGGACAGAGTCACCGGGGAGCTGTTTTTT. Extended through the reference TRBV2 and TRBJ2-2 proteins, this CDR3 yields the full variable domain: EPEVTQTPSHQVTQMGQEVILRCVPISNHLYFYWYRQILGQKVEFLVSFYNNEISEKSEIFDDQFSVERPDGSNFTLKIRSTKLEDSAMYFCASRHRDRVTGELFFGEGSRLTVL.